This T cell receptor beta chain was recorded in a study of cytomegalovirus exposure and HLA in healthy donors. Regarding this clone: Its cognate antigen is unknown.

Study-level findings and limits: A later analysis linked a missense DCLRE1C variant to TCR beta V- and J-gene trimming. Most subjects' HLA-A and HLA-B alleles were reportedly predicted from TCR beta sequences.

Primers: 60 Vbeta forward and 13 Jbeta reverse. Using immunoSEQ multiplex PCR, the repertoire was profiled, and TCRdb retains in-frame clones only, with some absent. The sample lists more than 85,000 clones, about four fifths occurring once. Samples came from healthy bone marrow donors. The CDR3 spans 20 residues. The sequence was obtained from a woman in her twenties or thirties in good health and CMV-seronegative. The sample taken for sequencing was PBMCs. The chain couples TRBV21-1 to TRBJ1-4. TRBV21-1 is noted as a pseudogene. The CDR3 loop is CASSKVYPPGWGRVFEKLFF. Here the CDR3 DNA reads TGTGCCAGCAGCAAAGTGTATCCGCCCGGATGGGGGAGGGTCTTTGAAAAACTGTTTTTT.